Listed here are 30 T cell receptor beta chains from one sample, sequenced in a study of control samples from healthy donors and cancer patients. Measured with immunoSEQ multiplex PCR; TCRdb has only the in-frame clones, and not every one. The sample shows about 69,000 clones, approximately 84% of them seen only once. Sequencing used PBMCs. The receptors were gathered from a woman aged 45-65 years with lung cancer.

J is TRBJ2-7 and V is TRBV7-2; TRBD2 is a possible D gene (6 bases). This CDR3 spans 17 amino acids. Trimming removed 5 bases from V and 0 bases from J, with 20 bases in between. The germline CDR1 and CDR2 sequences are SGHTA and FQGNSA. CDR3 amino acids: CASSASGLLGSSYEQYF. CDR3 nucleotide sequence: TGTGCCAGCAGCGCCTCGGGACTCCTTGGGAGCTCCTACGAGCAGTACTTC.

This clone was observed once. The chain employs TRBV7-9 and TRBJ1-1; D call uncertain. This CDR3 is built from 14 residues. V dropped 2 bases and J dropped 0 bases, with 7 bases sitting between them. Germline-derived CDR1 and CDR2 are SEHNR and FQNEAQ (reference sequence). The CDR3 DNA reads TGTGCCAGCAGCTTAAATGGTCTGAACACTGAAGCTTTCTTT. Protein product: CASSLNGLNTEAFF.

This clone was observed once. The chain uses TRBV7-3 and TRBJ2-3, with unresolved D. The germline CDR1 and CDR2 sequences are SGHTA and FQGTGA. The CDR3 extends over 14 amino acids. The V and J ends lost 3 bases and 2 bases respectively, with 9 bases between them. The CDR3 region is CASSFGQSTDTQYF. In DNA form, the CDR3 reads TGTGCCAGCAGCTTTGGGCAGTCCACAGATACGCAGTATTTT.

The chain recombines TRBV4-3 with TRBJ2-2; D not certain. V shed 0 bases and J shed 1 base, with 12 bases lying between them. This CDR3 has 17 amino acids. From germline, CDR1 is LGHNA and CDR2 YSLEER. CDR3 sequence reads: CASSQETYVQNTGELFF. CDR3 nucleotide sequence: TGCGCCAGCAGCCAAGAAACGTACGTACAGAACACCGGGGAGCTGTTTTTT.

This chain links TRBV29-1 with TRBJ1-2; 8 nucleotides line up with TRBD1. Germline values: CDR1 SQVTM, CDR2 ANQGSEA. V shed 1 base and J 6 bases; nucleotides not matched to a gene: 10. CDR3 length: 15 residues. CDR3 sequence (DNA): TGCAGCGTTGAAGCCTTAGGACAGGGAAGAAATGGCTACACCTTC. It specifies CSVEALGQGRNGYTF.

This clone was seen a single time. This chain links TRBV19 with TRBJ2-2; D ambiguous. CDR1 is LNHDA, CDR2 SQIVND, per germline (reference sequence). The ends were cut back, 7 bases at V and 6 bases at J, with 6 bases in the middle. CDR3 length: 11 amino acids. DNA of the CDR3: TGTGCCAGTAAGATGGCCGGGGAGCTGTTTTTT. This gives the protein CASKMAGELFF.

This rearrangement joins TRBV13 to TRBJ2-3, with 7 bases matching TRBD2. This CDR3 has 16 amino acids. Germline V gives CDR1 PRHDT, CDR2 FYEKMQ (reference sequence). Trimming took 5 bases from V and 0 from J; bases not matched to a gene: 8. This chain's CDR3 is CASSQAASGSTDTQYF. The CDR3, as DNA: TGTGCCAGCAGCCAGGCGGCTAGCGGAAGCACAGATACGCAGTATTTT.

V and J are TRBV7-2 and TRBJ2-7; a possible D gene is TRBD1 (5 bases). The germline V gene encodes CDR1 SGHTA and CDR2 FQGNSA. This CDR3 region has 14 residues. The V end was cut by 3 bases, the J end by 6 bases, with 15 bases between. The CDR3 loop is CASSFTSGPGEQYF. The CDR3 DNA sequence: TGTGCCAGCAGCTTTACTTCAGGGCCGGGCGAGCAGTACTTC.

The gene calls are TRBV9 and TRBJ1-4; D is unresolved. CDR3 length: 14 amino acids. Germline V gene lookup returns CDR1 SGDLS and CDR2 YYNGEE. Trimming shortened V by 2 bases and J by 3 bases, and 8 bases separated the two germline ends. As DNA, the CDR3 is TGTGCCAGCAGCGTGGACGGCGCTAATGAAAAACTGTTTTTT. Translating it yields CASSVDGANEKLFF.

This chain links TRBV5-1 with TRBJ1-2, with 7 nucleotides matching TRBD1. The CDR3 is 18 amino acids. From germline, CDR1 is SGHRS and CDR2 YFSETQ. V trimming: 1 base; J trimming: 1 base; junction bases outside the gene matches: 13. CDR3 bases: TGCGCCAGCAGCTTGACTACAGGGGCCCCTGAATTTAACTATGGCTACACCTTC. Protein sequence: CASSLTTGAPEFNYGYTF.

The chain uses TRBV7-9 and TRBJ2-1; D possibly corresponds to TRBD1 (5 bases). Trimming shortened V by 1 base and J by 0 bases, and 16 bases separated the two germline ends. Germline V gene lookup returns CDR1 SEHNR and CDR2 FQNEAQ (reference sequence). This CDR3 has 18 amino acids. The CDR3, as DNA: TGTGCCAGCAGCTTAGTCCGACAGATCCAGAGCTCCTACAATGAGCAGTTCTTC. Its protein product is CASSLVRQIQSSYNEQFF.

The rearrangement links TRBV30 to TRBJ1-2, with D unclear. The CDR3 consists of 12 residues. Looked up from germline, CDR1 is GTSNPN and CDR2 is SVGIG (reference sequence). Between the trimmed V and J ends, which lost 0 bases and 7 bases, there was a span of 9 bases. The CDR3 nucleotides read TGTGCCTGGAGTGTTCGCGGACTTGGCTACACCTTC. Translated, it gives CAWSVRGLGYTF.

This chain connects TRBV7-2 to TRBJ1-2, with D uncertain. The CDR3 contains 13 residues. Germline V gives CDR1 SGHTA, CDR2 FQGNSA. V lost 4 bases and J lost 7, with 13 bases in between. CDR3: CASSSGEGVGYTF. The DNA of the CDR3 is TGTGCCAGCAGCTCCGGCGAAGGAGTTGGCTACACCTTC.

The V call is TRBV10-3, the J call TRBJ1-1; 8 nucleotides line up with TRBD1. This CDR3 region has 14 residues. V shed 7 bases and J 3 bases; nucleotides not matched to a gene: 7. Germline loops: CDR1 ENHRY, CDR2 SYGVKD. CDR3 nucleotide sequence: TGTGCCATCAATAGACAGGGGAAGGACACTGAAGCTTTCTTT. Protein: CAINRQGKDTEAFF.

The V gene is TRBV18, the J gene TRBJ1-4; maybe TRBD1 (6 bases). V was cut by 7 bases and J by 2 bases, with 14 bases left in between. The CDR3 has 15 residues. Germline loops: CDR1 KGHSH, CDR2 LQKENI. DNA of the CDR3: TGTGCCAGCTGGAAAGCAGGGGCGACTAATGAAAAACTGTTTTTT. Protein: CASWKAGATNEKLFF.

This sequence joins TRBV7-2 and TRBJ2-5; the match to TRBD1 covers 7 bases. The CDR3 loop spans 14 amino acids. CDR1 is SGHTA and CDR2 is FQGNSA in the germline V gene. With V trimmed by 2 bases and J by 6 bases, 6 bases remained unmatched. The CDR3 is CASSLKGGLQTQYF. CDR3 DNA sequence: TGTGCCAGCAGCTTAAAAGGGGGCTTACAGACCCAGTACTTC.

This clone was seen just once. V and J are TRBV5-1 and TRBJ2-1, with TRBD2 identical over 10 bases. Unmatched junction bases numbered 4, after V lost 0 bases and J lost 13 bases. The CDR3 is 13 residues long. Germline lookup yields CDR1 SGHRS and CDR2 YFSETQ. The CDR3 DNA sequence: TGCGCCAGCAGCTTGGAACCTAGCGGGGGACAGTTCTTC. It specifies CASSLEPSGGQFF.

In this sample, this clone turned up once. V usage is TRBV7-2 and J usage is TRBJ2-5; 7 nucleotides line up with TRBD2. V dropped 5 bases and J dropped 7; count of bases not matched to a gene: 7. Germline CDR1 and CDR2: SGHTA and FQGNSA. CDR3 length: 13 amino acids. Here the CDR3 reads CASSPGTTGTQYF. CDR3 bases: TGTGCCAGCAGCCCCGGGACTACAGGGACCCAGTACTTC.

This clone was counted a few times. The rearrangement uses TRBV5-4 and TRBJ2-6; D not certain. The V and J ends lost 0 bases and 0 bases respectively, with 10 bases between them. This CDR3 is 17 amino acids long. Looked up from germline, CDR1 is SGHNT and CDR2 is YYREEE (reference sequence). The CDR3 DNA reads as TGTGCCAGCAGCTTGGCGGGCGGACCCTCTGGGGCCAACGTCCTGACTTTC. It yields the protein CASSLAGGPSGANVLTF. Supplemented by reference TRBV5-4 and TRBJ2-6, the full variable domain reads ETGVTQSPTHLIKTRGQQVTLRCSSQSGHNTVSWYQQALGQGPQFIFQYYREEENGRGNFPPRFSGLQFPNYSSELNVNALELDDSALYLCASSLAGGPSGANVLTFGAGSRLTVL.

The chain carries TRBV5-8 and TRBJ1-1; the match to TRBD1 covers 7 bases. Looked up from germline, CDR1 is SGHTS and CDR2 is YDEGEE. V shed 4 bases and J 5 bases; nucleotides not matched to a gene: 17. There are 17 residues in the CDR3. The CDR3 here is CASSEIADRERSTEAFF. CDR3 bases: TGTGCCAGCAGCGAGATTGCAGACAGGGAGAGAAGTACTGAAGCTTTCTTT.

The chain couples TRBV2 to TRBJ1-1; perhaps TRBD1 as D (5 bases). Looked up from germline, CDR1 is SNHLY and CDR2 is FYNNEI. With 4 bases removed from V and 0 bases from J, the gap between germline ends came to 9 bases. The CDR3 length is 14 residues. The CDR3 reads CASSAGPLNTEAFF. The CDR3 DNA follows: TGTGCCAGCAGTGCGGGACCGTTGAACACTGAAGCTTTCTTT.

Here the CDR3 reads CASSPLAGIITDTQYF. CDR3 in DNA: TGTGCCAGCTCACCGTTAGCGGGAATCATCACAGATACGCAGTATTTT. The chain has TRBV18 and TRBJ2-3; TRBD2 aligns across 8 bases. The germline CDR1 and CDR2 sequences are KGHSH and LQKENI. The CDR3 extends over 16 amino acids. Losses at the gene ends were 3 bases for V and 2 bases for J; bases not matched to a gene: 7.

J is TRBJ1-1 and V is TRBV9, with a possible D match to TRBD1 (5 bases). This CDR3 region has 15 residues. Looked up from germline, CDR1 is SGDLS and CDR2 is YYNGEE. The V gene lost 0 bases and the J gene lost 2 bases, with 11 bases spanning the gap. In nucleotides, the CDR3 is TGTGCCAGCAGCGTAGCCGGGACTAGAAACACTGAAGCTTTCTTT. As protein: CASSVAGTRNTEAFF.

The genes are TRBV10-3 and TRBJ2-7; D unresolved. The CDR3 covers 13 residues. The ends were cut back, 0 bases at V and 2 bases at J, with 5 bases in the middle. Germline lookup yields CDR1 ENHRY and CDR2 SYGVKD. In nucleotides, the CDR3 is TGTGCCATCAGTGAGTCAACAACCTACGAGCAGTACTTC. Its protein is CAISESTTYEQYF.

The CDR3 DNA reads TGTGCCACCAGCAGGCAGCAGGGGACAACTAATGAAAAACTGTTTTTT. Translating it yields CATSRQQGTTNEKLFF. This chain uses TRBV15 with TRBJ1-4, with D perhaps TRBD1 (6 bases). V was clipped by 3 bases and J by 0 bases, with 11 bases between them. From germline, CDR1 is LNHNV and CDR2 YYDKDF (reference sequence). The CDR3 runs 16 residues.

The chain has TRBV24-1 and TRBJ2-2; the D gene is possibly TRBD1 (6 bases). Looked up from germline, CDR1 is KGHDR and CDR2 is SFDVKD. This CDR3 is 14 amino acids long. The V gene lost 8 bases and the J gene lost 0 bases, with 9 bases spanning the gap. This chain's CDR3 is CATNGQPNTGELFF. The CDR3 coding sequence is TGTGCCACCAACGGACAGCCGAACACCGGGGAGCTGTTTTTT.

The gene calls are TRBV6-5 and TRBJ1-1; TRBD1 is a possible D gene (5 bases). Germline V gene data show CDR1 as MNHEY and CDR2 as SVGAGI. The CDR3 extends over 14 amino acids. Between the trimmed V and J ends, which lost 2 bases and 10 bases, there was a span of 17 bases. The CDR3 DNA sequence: TGTGCCAGCAGTTACGCCCCCTTGGGAGACAGAGCTTTCTTT. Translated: CASSYAPLGDRAFF.

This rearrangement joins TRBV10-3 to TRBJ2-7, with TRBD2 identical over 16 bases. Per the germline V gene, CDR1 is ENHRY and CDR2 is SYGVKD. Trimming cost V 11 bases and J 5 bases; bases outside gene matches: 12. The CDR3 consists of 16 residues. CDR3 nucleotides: TGTGCCCTCTCCCCCGGGACTAGCGGGGGGGCCCACGAGCAGTACTTC. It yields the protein CALSPGTSGGAHEQYF.

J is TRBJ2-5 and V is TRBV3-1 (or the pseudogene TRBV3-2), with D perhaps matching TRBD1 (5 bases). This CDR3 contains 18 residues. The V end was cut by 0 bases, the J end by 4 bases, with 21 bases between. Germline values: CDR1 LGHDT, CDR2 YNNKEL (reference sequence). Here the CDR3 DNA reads TGTGCCAGCAGCCAAGACCGGACACTGACAACACAGGCAGAGACCCAGTACTTC. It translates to CASSQDRTLTTQAETQYF.

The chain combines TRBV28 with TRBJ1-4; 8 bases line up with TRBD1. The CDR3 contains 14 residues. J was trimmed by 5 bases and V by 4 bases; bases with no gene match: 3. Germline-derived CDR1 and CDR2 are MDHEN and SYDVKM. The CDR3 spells CASSYQGANEKLFF. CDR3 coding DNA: TGTGCCAGCAGTTATCAGGGGGCGAATGAAAAACTGTTTTTT.